This T cell receptor (beta chain) was sequenced for a study of cytomegalovirus exposure and HLA in healthy donors. Study at large: Earlier sequencing of about 200 million T cells yielded under 120 million unique TCR beta sequences.

Healthy bone marrow donors made up the donors. Amplification used 60 Vbeta primers and 13 Jbeta primers. Sequencing used immunoSEQ multiplex PCR; TCRdb keeps in-frame clones, though not all of them. The data contain 55,000 or so clones, about 82% of them singletons. V lost 2 bases to trimming and J lost 4 bases, with 11 bases between them. This CDR3 has 14 residues. The germline gives CDR1 SGHAT, CDR2 FQDESV (reference sequence). Study results and limitations: Highly shared sequence variants in one cluster were likely a sequencing artifact.

As regards this clone: Its antigen is as yet unknown.

The rearrangement joins TRBV11-1 to TRBJ1-1; D remains ambiguous. The sequence derives from a man younger than 45 in good health and CMV-seronegative. The source material was PBMCs. Here the CDR3 DNA reads TGTGCCAGCAGCTTACAGCGGGGATCCACTGAAGCTTTCTTT. Protein product: CASSLQRGSTEAFF.